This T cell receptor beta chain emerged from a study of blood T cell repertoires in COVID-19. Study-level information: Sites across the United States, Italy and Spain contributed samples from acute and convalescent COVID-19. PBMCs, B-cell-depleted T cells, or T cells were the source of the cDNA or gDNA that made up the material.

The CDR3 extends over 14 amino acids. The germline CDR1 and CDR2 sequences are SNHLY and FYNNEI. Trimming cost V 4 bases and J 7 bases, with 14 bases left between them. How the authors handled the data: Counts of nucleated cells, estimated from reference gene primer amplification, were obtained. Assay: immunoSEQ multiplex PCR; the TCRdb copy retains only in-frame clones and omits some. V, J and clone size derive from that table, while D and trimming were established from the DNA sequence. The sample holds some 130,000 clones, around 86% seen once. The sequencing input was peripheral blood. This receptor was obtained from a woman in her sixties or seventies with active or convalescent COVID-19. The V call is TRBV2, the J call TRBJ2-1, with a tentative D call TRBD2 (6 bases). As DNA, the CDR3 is TGTGCCAGCAGTGGGAGGGAAGGGGATAATGAGCAGTTCTTC. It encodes CASSGREGDNEQFF.